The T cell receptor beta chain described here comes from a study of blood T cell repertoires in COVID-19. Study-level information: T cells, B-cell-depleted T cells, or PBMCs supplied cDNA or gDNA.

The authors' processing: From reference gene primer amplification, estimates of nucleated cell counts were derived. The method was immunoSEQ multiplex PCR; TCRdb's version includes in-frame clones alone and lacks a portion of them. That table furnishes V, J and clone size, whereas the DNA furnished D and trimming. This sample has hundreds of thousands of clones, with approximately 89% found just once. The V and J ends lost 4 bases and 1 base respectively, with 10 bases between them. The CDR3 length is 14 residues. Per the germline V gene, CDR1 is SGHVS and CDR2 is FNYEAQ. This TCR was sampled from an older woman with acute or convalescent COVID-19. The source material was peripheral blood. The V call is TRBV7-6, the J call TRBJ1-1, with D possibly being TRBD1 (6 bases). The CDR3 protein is CASSSGQSNTEAFF. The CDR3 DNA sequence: TGTGCCAGCAGCTCCGGACAGTCGAACACTGAAGCTTTCTTT.